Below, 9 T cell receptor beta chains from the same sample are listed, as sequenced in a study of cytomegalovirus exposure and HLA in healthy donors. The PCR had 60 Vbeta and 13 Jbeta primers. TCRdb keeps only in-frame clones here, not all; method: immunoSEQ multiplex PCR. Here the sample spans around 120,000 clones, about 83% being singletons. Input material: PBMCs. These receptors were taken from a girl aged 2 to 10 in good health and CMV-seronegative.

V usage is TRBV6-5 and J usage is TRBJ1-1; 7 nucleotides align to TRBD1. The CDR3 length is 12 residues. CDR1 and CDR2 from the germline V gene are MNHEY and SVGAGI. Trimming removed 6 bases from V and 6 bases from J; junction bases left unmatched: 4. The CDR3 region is CASRQGGAEAFF. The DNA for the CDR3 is TGTGCCAGCAGGCAGGGGGGCGCTGAAGCTTTCTTT.

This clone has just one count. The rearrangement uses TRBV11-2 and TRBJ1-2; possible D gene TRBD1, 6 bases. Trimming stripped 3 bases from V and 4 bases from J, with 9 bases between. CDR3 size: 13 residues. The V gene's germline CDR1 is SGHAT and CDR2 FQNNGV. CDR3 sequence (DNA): TGTGCCAGCAGCTTTGGCAGGGGCTATGGCTACACCTTC. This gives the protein CASSFGRGYGYTF.

The CDR3 loop reads CASSVGSTDTQYF. Written as DNA, the CDR3 is TGTGCCAGCAGTGTCGGGTCCACAGATACGCAGTATTTT. This sequence joins TRBV25-1 and TRBJ2-3; D not resolved. The CDR3 runs to 13 residues. The germline CDR1 and CDR2 sequences are MGHDK and SYGVNS. Trimming removed 4 bases from V and 2 bases from J, with 7 bases in between.

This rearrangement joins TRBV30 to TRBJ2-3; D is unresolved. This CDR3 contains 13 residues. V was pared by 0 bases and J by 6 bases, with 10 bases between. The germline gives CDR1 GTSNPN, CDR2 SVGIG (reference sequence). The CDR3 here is CAWSVLSTDTQYF. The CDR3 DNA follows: TGTGCCTGGAGTGTACTCTCCACCGATACGCAGTATTTT.

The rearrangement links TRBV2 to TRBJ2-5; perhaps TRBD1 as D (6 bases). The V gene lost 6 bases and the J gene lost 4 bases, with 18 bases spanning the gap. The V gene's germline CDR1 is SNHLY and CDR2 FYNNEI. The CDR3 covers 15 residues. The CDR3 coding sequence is TGTGCCAGCAGGAAGGACAGCCAGTCCCGAGAGACCCAGTACTTC. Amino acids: CASRKDSQSRETQYF.

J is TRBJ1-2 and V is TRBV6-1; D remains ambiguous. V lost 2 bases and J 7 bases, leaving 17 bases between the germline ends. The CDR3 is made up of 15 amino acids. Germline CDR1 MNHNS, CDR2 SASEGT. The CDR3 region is CASSEMKISYLGYTF. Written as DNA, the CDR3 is TGTGCCAGCAGTGAAATGAAGATCAGTTACCTTGGCTACACCTTC.

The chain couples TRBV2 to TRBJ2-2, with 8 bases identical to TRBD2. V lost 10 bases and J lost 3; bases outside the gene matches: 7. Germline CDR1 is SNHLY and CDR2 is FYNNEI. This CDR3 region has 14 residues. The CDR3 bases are TGTGCCACCGCGGGGGGCTCCTACACCGGGGAGCTGTTTTTT. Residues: CATAGGSYTGELFF.

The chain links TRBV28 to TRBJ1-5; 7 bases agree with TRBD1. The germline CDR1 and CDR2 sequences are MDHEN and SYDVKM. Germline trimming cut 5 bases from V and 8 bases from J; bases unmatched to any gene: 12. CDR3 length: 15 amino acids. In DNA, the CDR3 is TGTGCCAGCAGTGGGGACAGTCTTGAATCGGAGCCCCAGCATTTT. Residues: CASSGDSLESEPQHF.

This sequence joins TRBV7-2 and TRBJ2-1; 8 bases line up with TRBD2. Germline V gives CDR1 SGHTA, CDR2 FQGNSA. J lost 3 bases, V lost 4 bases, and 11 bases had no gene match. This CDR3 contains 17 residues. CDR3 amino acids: CASSSFLTSGDYNEQFF. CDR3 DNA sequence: TGTGCCAGCAGCTCATTCTTAACTAGCGGAGACTACAATGAGCAGTTCTTC.